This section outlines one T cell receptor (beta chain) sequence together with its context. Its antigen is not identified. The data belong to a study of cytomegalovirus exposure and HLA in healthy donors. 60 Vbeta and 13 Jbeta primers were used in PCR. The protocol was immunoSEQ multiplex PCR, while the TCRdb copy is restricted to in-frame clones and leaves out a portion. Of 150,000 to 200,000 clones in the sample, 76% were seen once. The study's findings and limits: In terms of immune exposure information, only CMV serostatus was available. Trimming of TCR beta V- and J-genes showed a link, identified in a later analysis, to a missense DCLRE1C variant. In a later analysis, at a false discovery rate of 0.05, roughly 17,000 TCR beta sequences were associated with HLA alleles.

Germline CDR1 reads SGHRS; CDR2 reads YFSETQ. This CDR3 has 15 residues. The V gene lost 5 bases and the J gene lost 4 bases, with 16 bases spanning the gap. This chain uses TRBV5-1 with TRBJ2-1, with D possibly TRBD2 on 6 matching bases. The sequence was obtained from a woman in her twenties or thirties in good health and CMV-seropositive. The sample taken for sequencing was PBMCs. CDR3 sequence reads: CASREGGFPYNEQFF. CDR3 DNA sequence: TGCGCCAGCAGGGAGGGTGGTTTCCCATACAATGAGCAGTTCTTC.